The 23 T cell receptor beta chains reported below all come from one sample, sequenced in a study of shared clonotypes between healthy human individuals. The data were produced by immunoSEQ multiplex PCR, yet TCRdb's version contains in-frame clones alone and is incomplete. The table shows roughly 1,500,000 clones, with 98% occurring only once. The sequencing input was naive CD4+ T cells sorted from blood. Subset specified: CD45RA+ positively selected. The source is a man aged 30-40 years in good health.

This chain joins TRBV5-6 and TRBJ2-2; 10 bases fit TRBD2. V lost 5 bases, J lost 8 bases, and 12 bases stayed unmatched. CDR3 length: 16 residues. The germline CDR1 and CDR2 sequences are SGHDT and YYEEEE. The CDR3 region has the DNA TGTGCCAGCAGTTATAGGACTAGCGGAGTACTTGGGGAGCTGTTTTTT. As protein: CASSYRTSGVLGELFF.

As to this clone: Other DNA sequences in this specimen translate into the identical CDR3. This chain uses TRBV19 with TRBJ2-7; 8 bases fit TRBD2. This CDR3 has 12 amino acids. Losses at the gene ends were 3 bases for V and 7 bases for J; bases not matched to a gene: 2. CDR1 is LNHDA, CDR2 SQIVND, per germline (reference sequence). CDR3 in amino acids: CASSIGRGEQYF. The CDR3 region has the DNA TGTGCCAGTAGTATCGGGAGGGGGGAGCAGTACTTC.

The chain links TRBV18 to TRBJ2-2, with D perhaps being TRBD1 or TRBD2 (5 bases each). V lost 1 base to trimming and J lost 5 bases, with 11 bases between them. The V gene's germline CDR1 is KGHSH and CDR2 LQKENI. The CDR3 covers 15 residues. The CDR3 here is CASSPRVGGTGELFF. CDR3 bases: TGTGCCAGCTCACCACGTGTTGGGGGTACCGGGGAGCTGTTTTTT.

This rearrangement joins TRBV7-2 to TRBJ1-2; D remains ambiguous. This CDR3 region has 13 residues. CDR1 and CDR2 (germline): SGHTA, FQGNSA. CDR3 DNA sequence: TGTGCTTGCAGCTTTAGGACCGGTTATGGCTACACCTTC. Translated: CACSFRTGYGYTF.

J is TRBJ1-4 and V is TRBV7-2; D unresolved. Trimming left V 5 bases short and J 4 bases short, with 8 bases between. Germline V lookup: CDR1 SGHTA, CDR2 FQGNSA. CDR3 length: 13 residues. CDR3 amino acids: CASSGSVNEKLFF. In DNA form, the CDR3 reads TGTGCCAGCAGCGGGAGCGTTAATGAAAAACTGTTTTTT.

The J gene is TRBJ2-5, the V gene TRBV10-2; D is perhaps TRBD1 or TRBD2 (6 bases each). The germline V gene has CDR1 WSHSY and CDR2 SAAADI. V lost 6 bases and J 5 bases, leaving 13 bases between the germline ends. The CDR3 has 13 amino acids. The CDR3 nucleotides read TGCGCCAGCAGGGAGGGGGGCCGGGAGACCCAGTACTTC. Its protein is CASREGGRETQYF.

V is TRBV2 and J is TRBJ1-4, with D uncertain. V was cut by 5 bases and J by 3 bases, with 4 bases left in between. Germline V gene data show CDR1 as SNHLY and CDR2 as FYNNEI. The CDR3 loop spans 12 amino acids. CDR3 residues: CASSRPNEKLFF. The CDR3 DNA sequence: TGTGCCAGCAGTCGCCCTAATGAAAAACTGTTTTTT.

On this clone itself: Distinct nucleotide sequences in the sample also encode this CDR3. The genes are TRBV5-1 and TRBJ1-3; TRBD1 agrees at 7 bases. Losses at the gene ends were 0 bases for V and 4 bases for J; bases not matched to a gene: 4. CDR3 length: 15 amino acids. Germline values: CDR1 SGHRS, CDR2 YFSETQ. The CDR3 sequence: CASSLAQGSGNTIYF. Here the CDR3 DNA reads TGCGCCAGCAGCTTGGCACAGGGGTCCGGAAACACCATATATTTT.

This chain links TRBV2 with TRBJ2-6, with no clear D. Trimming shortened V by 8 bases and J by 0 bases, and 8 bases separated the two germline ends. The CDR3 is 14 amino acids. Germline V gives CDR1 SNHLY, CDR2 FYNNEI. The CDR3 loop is CASGSSSGANVLTF. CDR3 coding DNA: TGTGCCAGCGGGTCTAGCTCTGGGGCCAACGTCCTGACTTTC.

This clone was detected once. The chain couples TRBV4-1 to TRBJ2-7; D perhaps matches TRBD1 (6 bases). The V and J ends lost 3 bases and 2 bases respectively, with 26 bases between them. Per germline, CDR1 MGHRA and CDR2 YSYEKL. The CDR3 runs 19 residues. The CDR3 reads CASSQLSQRGGTRTYEQYF. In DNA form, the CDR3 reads TGCGCCAGCAGCCAGTTAAGCCAAAGGGGTGGGACAAGGACCTACGAGCAGTACTTC.

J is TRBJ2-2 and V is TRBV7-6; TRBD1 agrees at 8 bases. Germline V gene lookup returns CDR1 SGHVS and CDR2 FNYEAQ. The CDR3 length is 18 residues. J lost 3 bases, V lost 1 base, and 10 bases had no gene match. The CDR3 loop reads CASSLVEPGTGYTGELFF. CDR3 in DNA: TGTGCCAGCAGCTTAGTGGAGCCAGGGACAGGTTACACCGGGGAGCTGTTTTTT.

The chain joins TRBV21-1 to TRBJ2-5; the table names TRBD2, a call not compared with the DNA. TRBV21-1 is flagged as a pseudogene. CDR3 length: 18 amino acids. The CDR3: CASSKVGVATRRQETQYF. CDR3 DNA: TGTGCCAGCAGCAAAGTGGGTGTAGCGACACGTAGGCAAGAGACCCAGTACTTC.

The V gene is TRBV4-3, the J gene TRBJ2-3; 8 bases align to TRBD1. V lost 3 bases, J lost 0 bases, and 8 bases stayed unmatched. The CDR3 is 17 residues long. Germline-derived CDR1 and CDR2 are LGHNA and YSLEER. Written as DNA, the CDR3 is TGCGCCAGCAGCCACCACGGCACAGGGGGTAGCACAGATACGCAGTATTTT. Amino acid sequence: CASSHHGTGGSTDTQYF.

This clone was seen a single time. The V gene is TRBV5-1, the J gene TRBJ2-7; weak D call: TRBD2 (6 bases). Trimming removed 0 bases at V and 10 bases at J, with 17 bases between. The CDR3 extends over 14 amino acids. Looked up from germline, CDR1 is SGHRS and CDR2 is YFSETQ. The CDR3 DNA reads TGCGCCAGCAGCTTGGAGTCCAGGACCGGGACTCAGTACTTC. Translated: CASSLESRTGTQYF.

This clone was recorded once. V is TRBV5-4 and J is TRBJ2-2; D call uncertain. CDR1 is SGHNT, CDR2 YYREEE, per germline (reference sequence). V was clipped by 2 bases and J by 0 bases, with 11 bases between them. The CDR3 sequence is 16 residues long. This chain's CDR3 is CASSFGLGANTGELFF. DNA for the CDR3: TGTGCCAGCAGCTTTGGGCTGGGCGCGAACACCGGGGAGCTGTTTTTT.

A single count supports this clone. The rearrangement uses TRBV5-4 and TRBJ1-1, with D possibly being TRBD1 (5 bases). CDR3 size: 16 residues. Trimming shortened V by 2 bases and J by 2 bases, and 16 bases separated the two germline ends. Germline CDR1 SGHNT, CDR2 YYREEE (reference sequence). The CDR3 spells CASSLQAWGRNTEAFF. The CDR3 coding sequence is TGTGCCAGCAGCTTACAGGCATGGGGCCGCAACACTGAAGCTTTCTTT.

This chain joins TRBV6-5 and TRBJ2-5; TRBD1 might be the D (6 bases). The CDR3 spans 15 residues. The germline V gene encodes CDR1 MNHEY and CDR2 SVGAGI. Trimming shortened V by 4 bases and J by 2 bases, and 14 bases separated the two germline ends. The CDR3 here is CASSWISGQQETQYF. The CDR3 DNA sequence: TGTGCCAGCAGTTGGATCTCGGGACAACAAGAGACCCAGTACTTC.

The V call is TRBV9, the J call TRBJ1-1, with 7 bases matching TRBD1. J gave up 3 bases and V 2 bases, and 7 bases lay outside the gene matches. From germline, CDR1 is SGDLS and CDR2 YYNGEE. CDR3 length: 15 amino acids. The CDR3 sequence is CASSVTGQGDTEAFF. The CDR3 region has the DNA TGTGCCAGCAGCGTCACCGGGCAGGGGGACACTGAAGCTTTCTTT.

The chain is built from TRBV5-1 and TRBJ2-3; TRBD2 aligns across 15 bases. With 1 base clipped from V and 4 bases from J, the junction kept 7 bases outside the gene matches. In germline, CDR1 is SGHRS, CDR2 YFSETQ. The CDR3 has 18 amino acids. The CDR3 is CASSLRTSGRDVADTQYF. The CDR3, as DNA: TGCGCCAGCAGCTTGAGGACTAGCGGGAGGGATGTAGCAGATACGCAGTATTTT.

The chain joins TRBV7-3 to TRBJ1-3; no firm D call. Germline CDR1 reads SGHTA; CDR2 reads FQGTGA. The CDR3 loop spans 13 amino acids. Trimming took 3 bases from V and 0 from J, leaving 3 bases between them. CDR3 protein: CASSLFSGNTIYF. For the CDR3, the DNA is TGTGCCAGCAGCTTGTTCTCTGGAAACACCATATATTTT.

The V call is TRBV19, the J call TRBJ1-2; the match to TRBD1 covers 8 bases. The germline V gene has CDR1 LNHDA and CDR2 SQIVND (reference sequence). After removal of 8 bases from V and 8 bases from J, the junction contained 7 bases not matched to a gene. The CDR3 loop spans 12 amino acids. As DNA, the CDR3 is TGTGCCAGTTACGACAGGGGAGAAGGCTACACCTTC. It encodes CASYDRGEGYTF. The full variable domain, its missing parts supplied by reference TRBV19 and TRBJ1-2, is DGGITQSPKYLFRKEGQNVTLSCEQNLNHDAMYWYRQDPGQGLRLIYYSQIVNDFQKGDIAEGYSVSREKKESFPLTVTSAQKNPTAFYLCASYDRGEGYTFGSGTRLTVV.

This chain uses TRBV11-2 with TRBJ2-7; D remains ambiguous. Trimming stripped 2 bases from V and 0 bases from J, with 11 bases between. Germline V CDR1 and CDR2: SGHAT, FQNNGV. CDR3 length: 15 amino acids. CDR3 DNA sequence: TGTGCCAGCAGCTTACAGATCAGTGGCTCCTACGAGCAGTACTTC. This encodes CASSLQISGSYEQYF.

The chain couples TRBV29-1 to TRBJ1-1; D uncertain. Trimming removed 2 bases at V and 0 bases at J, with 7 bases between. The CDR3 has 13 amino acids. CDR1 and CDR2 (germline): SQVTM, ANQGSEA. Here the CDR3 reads CSVEKGLNTEAFF. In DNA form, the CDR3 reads TGCAGCGTTGAAAAAGGCTTGAACACTGAAGCTTTCTTT.